Sequencing of this TCR beta chain was carried out in a study of cytomegalovirus exposure and HLA in healthy donors. Looked up from germline, CDR1 is SEHNR and CDR2 is FQNEAQ (reference sequence). Trimming cost V 6 bases and J 4 bases; bases outside gene matches: 5. The CDR3 has 13 residues. PCR amplification relied on 60 Vbeta primers (plus 13 Jbeta primers). The data were produced by immunoSEQ multiplex PCR, yet TCRdb's version contains in-frame clones alone and is incomplete. Here the sample spans roughly 45,000 clones, roughly half being singletons. The specimen was PBMCs. This chain links TRBV7-9 with TRBJ1-1; 7 bases match TRBD1. This receptor was obtained from a man in his fifties or sixties in good health and CMV-seronegative. The CDR3 sequence is CASREGASTEAFF. Written as DNA, the CDR3 is TGTGCCAGCAGAGAGGGGGCGAGCACTGAAGCTTTCTTT.